This T cell receptor beta chain came from a study of PD-1 blockade in classical Hodgkin lymphoma. Assay: immunoSEQ multiplex PCR; the TCRdb copy retains only in-frame clones and omits some. Of 37,000 or so clones listed, almost 90% are singletons. CDR3 length: 15 residues. V was trimmed by 5 bases and J by 5 bases, leaving 16 bases between them. The germline V gene has CDR1 MDHEN and CDR2 SYDVKM. Every patient experienced relapse after autologous stem cell transplantation, and brentuximab vedotin exposure varied. This clone was seen a few times. This sequence was found in a human donor with classical Hodgkin lymphoma. The sequences come from peripheral blood mononuclear cells (PBMCs), collected before the second cycle of nivolumab. The rearrangement links TRBV28 to TRBJ2-1; perhaps TRBD1 as D (8 bases). The CDR3 spells CASSQWTGRDNEQFF. As DNA, the CDR3 is TGTGCCAGCAGTCAATGGACAGGGAGGGACAATGAGCAGTTCTTC.